This TCR beta chain appears in the sequencing data of a study of blood T cells in healthy people across ages. Together with a sample-barcoded 5' primer, a J-beta primer mix was included in a second PCR lasting about 7 to 11 cycles. Unique molecular identifiers of 12 random nucleotides labeled each cDNA. Each CDR3 protein gets one entry after TCRdb re-called the 5' RACE reads with MiXCR. The sample yields around 620,000 distinct CDR3 sequences, roughly a quarter seen once. V lost 4 bases to trimming and J lost 5 bases; unmatched junction nucleotides: 12. Germline loops: CDR1 SGHRS, CDR2 YFSETQ. The CDR3 contains 17 residues. This clonotype appeared a few times.

The chain is built from TRBV5-1 and TRBJ2-5, with 12 positions matching TRBD2. The TCR originated in a woman in her 70s in good health. The sample consisted of blood. The CDR3 protein is CASSTNPTSGGGETQYF. The CDR3 DNA sequence: TGCGCCAGCAGCACGAACCCGACTAGCGGGGGAGGTGAGACCCAGTACTTC.